The 25 T cell receptor beta chains listed next were all sequenced from one sample in a study of blood T cell repertoires in COVID-19. The method was immunoSEQ multiplex PCR; TCRdb's version includes in-frame clones alone and lacks a portion of them. Seen here are roughly 160,000 clones, around nine tenths observed once, and the top ten hold approximately 10%. The sample taken for sequencing was peripheral blood. These receptors all stem from a woman aged 70-85 years with COVID-19, enrolled during active disease.

The J gene is TRBJ2-3, the V gene TRBV6-5; 7 nucleotides line up with TRBD1. Trimming took 0 bases from V and 3 from J; bases not matched to a gene: 3. The CDR3 extends over 15 amino acids. Germline V lookup: CDR1 MNHEY, CDR2 SVGAGI. CDR3 coding DNA: TGTGCCAGCAGTTACTCAGGCAGGGGGACAGATACGCAGTATTTT. It specifies CASSYSGRGTDTQYF.

V and J are TRBV12-3 or TRBV12-4 and TRBJ1-4, with D possibly matching TRBD1 (6 bases). V was trimmed by 8 bases and J by 7 bases, leaving 14 bases between them. The CDR3 covers 13 residues. CDR3 sequence: CASVLQGSEKLFF. The CDR3, as DNA: TGTGCCAGCGTACTACAGGGTAGTGAAAAACTGTTTTTT.

The genes are TRBV5-1 and TRBJ1-1; no firm D call. Germline CDR1 and CDR2: SGHRS and YFSETQ. V was shortened by 2 bases and J by 1 base, with 9 bases between the two germline ends. The CDR3 consists of 14 residues. The CDR3: CASSLLGRNTEAFF. The CDR3, as DNA: TGCGCCAGCAGCTTACTAGGGAGGAACACTGAAGCTTTCTTT. Based on the CDR3 plus reference TRBV5-1 and TRBJ1-1, the full variable domain is KAGVTQTPRYLIKTRGQQVTLSCSPISGHRSVSWYQQTPGQGLQFLFEYFSETQRNKGNFPGRFSGRQFSNSRSEMNVSTLELGDSALYLCASSLLGRNTEAFFGQGTRLTVV.

Here the CDR3 DNA reads TGTGCCAGTAGTATAGCACAGGCCTACGAGCAGTACTTC. Protein product: CASSIAQAYEQYF. The J gene is TRBJ2-7, the V gene TRBV19; tentatively, D is TRBD1 (5 bases). The germline gives CDR1 LNHDA, CDR2 SQIVND (reference sequence). Trimming cost V 1 base and J 2 bases, with 6 bases left between them. This CDR3 is built from 13 residues. The full variable domain, completed using reference TRBV19 and TRBJ2-7, is DGGITQSPKYLFRKEGQNVTLSCEQNLNHDAMYWYRQDPGQGLRLIYYSQIVNDFQKGDIAEGYSVSREKKESFPLTVTSAQKNPTAFYLCASSIAQAYEQYFGPGTRLTVT.

The chain has TRBV2 and TRBJ1-2; 9 bases fit TRBD1. With 6 bases clipped from V and 4 bases from J, the junction kept 6 bases outside the gene matches. CDR3 size: 14 residues. Germline CDR1 is SNHLY and CDR2 is FYNNEI. The CDR3 DNA follows: TGTGCCAGCAGATTGGACAGGGGAGGCTATGGCTACACCTTC. As protein: CASRLDRGGYGYTF.

This clone was recorded once. This chain joins TRBV28 and TRBJ1-2; the D is unclear. The germline V and J ends were trimmed by 3 bases and 3 bases, with 11 bases remaining between them. The CDR3 contains 14 residues. CDR1 and CDR2 (germline): MDHEN, SYDVKM. CDR3 in DNA: TGTGCCAGCAGTTTCCCTCGGGGTGACTATGGCTACACCTTC. As protein: CASSFPRGDYGYTF.

The chain links TRBV9 to TRBJ1-2, with 9 bases matching TRBD1. CDR1 and CDR2 from the germline V gene are SGDLS and YYNGEE. The CDR3 spans 15 residues. Unmatched junction bases numbered 12, after V lost 4 bases and J lost 8 bases. In DNA, the CDR3 is TGTGCCAGCAGCCCTGATCCGGGACAGGGACGGGGCTACACCTTC. Protein product: CASSPDPGQGRGYTF.

This rearrangement joins TRBV2 to TRBJ2-1; 10 bases map to TRBD2. This CDR3 comprises 15 residues. Germline V gene sequence: CDR1 SNHLY, CDR2 FYNNEI. V gave up 6 bases and J gave up 6 bases; unmatched junction bases: 8. The CDR3 DNA sequence: TGTGCCAGCAGGGAAACTAGCGGGGCGCGCAATGAGCAGTTCTTC. Its protein is CASRETSGARNEQFF.

The chain couples TRBV5-5 to TRBJ2-7; perhaps TRBD2 as D (7 bases). V lost 2 bases, J lost 4 bases, and 16 bases lay in between. CDR1 is SGHKS, CDR2 YYEKEE, per germline (reference sequence). The CDR3 covers 15 residues. DNA for the CDR3: TGTGCCAGCAGCTTAGGAGGGGGGGCCATATACGAGCAGTACTTC. This codes for CASSLGGGAIYEQYF.

The chain recombines TRBV18 with TRBJ1-5, with D possibly being TRBD1 (6 bases). The CDR3 runs to 15 residues. V gave up 6 bases and J gave up 6 bases, with 18 bases separating them. Germline V gene sequence: CDR1 KGHSH, CDR2 LQKENI. The CDR3 DNA reads as TGTGCCAGCTCCCCCAGTGAGGGGGGGGCTCAGCCCCAGCATTTT. Its translation is CASSPSEGGAQPQHF.

The genes are TRBV19 and TRBJ2-7; 7 bases are shared with TRBD1. The ends lost 7 bases at V and 0 bases at J; junction bases unmatched: 6. This CDR3 contains 14 residues. Germline CDR1 reads LNHDA; CDR2 reads SQIVND (reference sequence). CDR3 sequence: CASKVTGSSYEQYF. CDR3 DNA: TGTGCCAGTAAAGTGACAGGGAGCTCCTACGAGCAGTACTTC.

The chain links TRBV19 to TRBJ1-5; the D gene is possibly TRBD1 (6 bases). V lost 0 bases and J 3 bases, leaving 12 bases between the germline ends. Germline CDR1 is LNHDA and CDR2 is SQIVND (reference sequence). The CDR3 length is 16 residues. This CDR3 reads CASSIDTGWDNQPQHF. For the CDR3, the DNA is TGTGCCAGTAGTATAGATACAGGGTGGGACAATCAGCCCCAGCATTTT.

The rearrangement uses TRBV29-1 and TRBJ2-2; 8 nucleotides align to TRBD1. Trimming took 3 bases from V and 1 from J; bases not matched to a gene: 7. Germline assignment: CDR1 SQVTM and CDR2 ANQGSEA. The CDR3 runs 16 residues. Written as DNA, the CDR3 is TGCAGCGTTGACCTAGGACAGGGAAGGAACACCGGGGAGCTGTTTTTT. Protein product: CSVDLGQGRNTGELFF.

The chain is built from TRBV5-1 and TRBJ1-1, with D perhaps matching TRBD1 (5 bases). The CDR3 length is 14 residues. Germline CDR1 reads SGHRS; CDR2 reads YFSETQ. With 5 bases removed from V and 2 bases from J, the gap between germline ends came to 13 bases. CDR3 amino acids: CASRGPTVNTEAFF. Here the CDR3 DNA reads TGCGCCAGCAGGGGGCCGACAGTAAACACTGAAGCTTTCTTT.

This chain connects TRBV7-9 to TRBJ1-6; TRBD1 matches at 9 bases. The CDR3 sequence is 16 residues long. V dropped 0 bases and J dropped 11; count of bases not matched to a gene: 8. The V gene's germline CDR1 is SEHNR and CDR2 FQNEAQ (reference sequence). CDR3 amino acids: CASSLAGDRALAPLHF. CDR3 in DNA: TGTGCCAGCAGCTTAGCGGGGGACAGGGCTTTGGCACCCCTCCACTTT. Together with reference TRBV7-9 and TRBJ1-6, the CDR3 gives the full variable domain: DTGVSQNPRHKITKRGQNVTFRCDPISEHNRLYWYRQTLGQGPEFLTYFQNEAQLEKSRLLSDRFSAERPKGSFSTLEIQRTEQGDSAMYLCASSLAGDRALAPLHFGNGTRLTVT.

J is TRBJ1-4 and V is TRBV15; TRBD1 agrees at 8 bases. Per germline, CDR1 LNHNV and CDR2 YYDKDF (reference sequence). CDR3 length: 14 residues. The V gene end was trimmed by 0 bases and the J gene end by 8 bases; junction bases not matched to a gene: 2. The CDR3 protein is CATSRETGVEKLFF. CDR3 sequence (DNA): TGTGCCACCAGCAGAGAGACAGGGGTCGAAAAACTGTTTTTT.

The CDR3 reads CASSFGTGGNTIYF. The CDR3 DNA reads TGCGCCAGCAGCTTCGGGACAGGTGGAAACACCATATATTTT. The chain recombines TRBV5-1 with TRBJ1-3, with 8 bases matching TRBD1. V dropped 2 bases and J dropped 3; count of bases not matched to a gene: 1. The length of the CDR3 is 14 residues. Per germline, CDR1 SGHRS and CDR2 YFSETQ.

This chain uses TRBV19 with TRBJ1-2; TRBD1 aligns across 7 bases. The junction had 19 bases not matched to a gene; V was cut back by 5 bases and J by 4 bases. The CDR3 totals 18 residues. Germline values: CDR1 LNHDA, CDR2 SQIVND (reference sequence). The CDR3 nucleotides are TGTGCCAGTAGTCGTACTCGGCGGCGGCAGGGGGTAGTCTATGGCTACACCTTC. Translated, it gives CASSRTRRRQGVVYGYTF.

The V gene is TRBV29-1, the J gene TRBJ2-7; TRBD2 matches 7 bases. The CDR3 length is 13 residues. The J segment lost 2 bases and the V segment lost 3 bases, leaving 4 bases of the junction unmatched. Per germline, CDR1 SQVTM and CDR2 ANQGSEA. The CDR3 DNA reads TGCAGCGTTGACGAGGGAGGGGCCTACGAGCAGTACTTC. The encoded protein is CSVDEGGAYEQYF.

The chain is built from TRBV6-2 or TRBV6-3 and TRBJ2-3; 10 bases agree with TRBD1. V shed 2 bases and J 2 bases; nucleotides not matched to a gene: 1. This CDR3 comprises 15 residues. Germline V gives CDR1 MNHEY, CDR2 SVGEGT. The CDR3 sequence: CASSYGTGDTDTQYF. The CDR3, as DNA: TGTGCCAGCAGTTACGGGACAGGGGACACAGATACGCAGTATTTT.

This chain uses TRBV3-1 (or the pseudogene TRBV3-2) with TRBJ1-1; D is possibly TRBD1 (5 bases). The germline gives CDR1 LGHDT, CDR2 YNNKEL (reference sequence). The CDR3 runs to 15 residues. Trimming removed 7 bases at V and 1 base at J, with 16 bases between. CDR3 bases: TGTGCCAGCAACCTGGGGGGTGCTGAGAACACTGAAGCTTTCTTT. Its translation: CASNLGGAENTEAFF.

V usage is TRBV18 and J usage is TRBJ1-5, with 8 bases lining up with TRBD1. Trimming at V came to 5 bases and at J to 5 bases, leaving 8 bases not matched to a gene. The CDR3 totals 15 residues. Germline V gives CDR1 KGHSH, CDR2 LQKENI. The CDR3 bases are TGTGCCAGCTCAAAGACAGGGGAGGACCATCAGCCCCAGCATTTT. This codes for CASSKTGEDHQPQHF. The full variable domain, rest sourced from reference TRBV18 and TRBJ1-5, is NAGVMQNPRHLVRRRGQEARLRCSPMKGHSHVYWYRQLPEEGLKFMVYLQKENIIDESGMPKERFSAEFPKEGPSILRIQQVVRGDSAAYFCASSKTGEDHQPQHFGDGTRLSIL.

The chain joins TRBV20-1 to TRBJ2-5, with 9 nucleotides matching TRBD2. Unmatched junction bases numbered 13, after V lost 3 bases and J lost 5 bases. The length of the CDR3 is 16 residues. The V gene's germline CDR1 is DFQATT and CDR2 SNEGSKA (reference sequence). This CDR3 reads CSASSAGGPFGETQYF. In nucleotides, the CDR3 is TGCAGTGCTAGTTCGGCGGGGGGGCCGTTCGGGGAGACCCAGTACTTC.

The chain carries TRBV6-6 and TRBJ2-1, with TRBD1 identical over 11 bases. Losses at the gene ends were 0 bases for V and 9 bases for J; bases not matched to a gene: 7. Germline V CDR1 and CDR2: MNHNY, SVGAGI (reference sequence). The CDR3 covers 16 residues. In DNA, the CDR3 is TGTGCCAGCAGTTACTCACCGGGACAGGGGGTCAGTGAGCAGTTCTTC. This translates into CASSYSPGQGVSEQFF.

This chain joins TRBV27 and TRBJ2-1, with 12 bases matching TRBD2. V shed 3 bases, J shed 4 bases, and the junction held 7 bases outside the gene matches. CDR3 length equals 17 residues. CDR1 MNHEY and CDR2 SMNVEV come from the germline V gene (reference sequence). The CDR3 nucleotides read TGTGCCAGCAGTTTCGGGACTAGCGGGTCCCATTACAATGAGCAGTTCTTC. Translating gives CASSFGTSGSHYNEQFF.